The entry that follows covers one T cell receptor (beta chain) sequence. This sample was taken from a study of blood T cell repertoires in COVID-19. On the study more broadly: Researchers got acute and convalescent COVID-19 samples from the United States, Italy and Spain. From T cells, B-cell-depleted T cells, or PBMCs came the material, which was cDNA or gDNA.

V shed 4 bases and J 2 bases; nucleotides not matched to a gene: 6. Germline CDR1 is SGDLS and CDR2 is YYNGEE. This CDR3 contains 14 residues. In the original analysis: Nucleated cell number was recorded as an estimate derived from reference gene primer amplification. Method: immunoSEQ multiplex PCR; TCRdb's copy keeps in-frame clones and lacks some. Clone size and V and J calls were adopted from that table, with D and trimming inferred from the DNA. The repertoire has some 100,000 clones, 75% to 85% of them found once; the top ten carry about 10%. V gene TRBV9 combines with J gene TRBJ2-7, with TRBD1 matching over 7 bases. Sequencing input: peripheral blood. This clonotype was obtained from a human donor in a cohort sampled during active COVID-19. The CDR3 is CASSPGDSTYEQYF. CDR3 in DNA: TGTGCCAGCAGCCCCGGGGACAGTACCTACGAGCAGTACTTC.